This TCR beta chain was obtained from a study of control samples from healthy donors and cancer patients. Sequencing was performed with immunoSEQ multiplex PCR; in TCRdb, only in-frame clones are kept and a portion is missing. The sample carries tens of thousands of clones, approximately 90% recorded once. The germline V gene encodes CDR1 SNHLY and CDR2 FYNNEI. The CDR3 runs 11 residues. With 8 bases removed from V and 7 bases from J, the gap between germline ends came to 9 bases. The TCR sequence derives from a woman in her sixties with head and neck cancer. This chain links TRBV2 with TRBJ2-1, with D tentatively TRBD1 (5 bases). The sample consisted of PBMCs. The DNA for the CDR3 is TGTGCCAGCCGTCAGGGTAATGAGCAGTTCTTC. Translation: CASRQGNEQFF.